The TCR beta chain described here comes from a study of T cell responses to AZD1222 COVID-19 vaccine. Whole-study results and caveats: Two doses of AZD1222 preceded a rise in Spike-specific TCR breadth and depth. CD4 TCRs associated with vaccination spanned spike, dominating at 160-218 and 743-854. The peak T cell response came first, and repertoires were sampled only after it.

Comments on this clone: Its antigen remains unidentified.

Libraries were prepared by immunoSEQ multiplex PCR; TCRdb keeps only in-frame clonotypes and omits some of them. The table has about 100,000 clones, just under 90% seen once. This CDR3 region has 16 residues. Germline V gives CDR1 SGDLS, CDR2 YYNGEE. With 4 bases removed from V and 7 bases from J, the gap between germline ends came to 18 bases. The sequenced sample was peripheral blood, obtained on day 0 of AZD1222 vaccination. The sequence derives from an adult in good health. V is TRBV9 and J is TRBJ1-6; possibly TRBD1 for D (5 bases). Here the CDR3 reads CASSLGHLPGNSPLHF. The CDR3 nucleotides are TGTGCCAGCAGCTTAGGACACTTACCTGGGAATTCACCCCTCCACTTT.